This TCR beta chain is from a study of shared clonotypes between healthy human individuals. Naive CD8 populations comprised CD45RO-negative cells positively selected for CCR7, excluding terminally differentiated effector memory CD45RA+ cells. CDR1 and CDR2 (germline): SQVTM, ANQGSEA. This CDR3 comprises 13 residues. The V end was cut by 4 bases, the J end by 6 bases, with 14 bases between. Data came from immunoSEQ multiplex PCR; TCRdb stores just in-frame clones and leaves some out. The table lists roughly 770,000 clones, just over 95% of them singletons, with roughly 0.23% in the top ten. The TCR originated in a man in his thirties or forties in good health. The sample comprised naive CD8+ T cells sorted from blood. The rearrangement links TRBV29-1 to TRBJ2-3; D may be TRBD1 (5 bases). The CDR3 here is CSVGDSPGDTQYF. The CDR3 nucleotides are TGCAGCGTTGGTGACTCGCCAGGGGATACGCAGTATTTT.